These T cell receptor beta chains were read from a single sample in a study of blood T cell repertoires in COVID-19. Generated by immunoSEQ multiplex PCR, the TCRdb table keeps only in-frame clones and is missing some. This sample has approximately 73,000 clones, with roughly nine tenths found just once. The sequencing sample was made of peripheral blood. The receptors come from a woman in her fifties or sixties with acute or convalescent COVID-19. Each CDR3 is given with its conserved first and last residue. Fields, in order: CDR3 protein, CDR3 DNA, clone size, J gene, V gene, D gene. The D gene is left open where the match is weak. Clone size appears in some rows only: once, few, many, or a class for an expanded clone.

CDR3 protein: CASSDPLTGGYEQYF
CDR3 DNA: TGTGCCAGCAGTGACCCCCTGACAGGGGGCTACGAGCAGTACTTC
clone size: -
J gene: TRBJ2-7
V gene: TRBV6-4
D gene: TRBD1

CDR3 protein: CASTEGNYGYTF
CDR3 DNA: TGTGCCAGCACGGAGGGGAACTATGGCTACACCTTC
clone size: -
J gene: TRBJ1-2
V gene: TRBV28
D gene: -

CDR3 protein: CASSYSAQSLDYGYTF
CDR3 DNA: TGTGCCAGCAGTTATTCCGCCCAGTCCCTGGACTATGGCTACACCTTC
clone size: -
J gene: TRBJ1-2
V gene: TRBV6-2/TRBV6-3
D gene: -

CDR3 protein: CASSLGGAGSYEQYF
CDR3 DNA: TGCGCCAGCAGCTTGGGTGGGGCGGGATCCTACGAGCAGTACTTC
clone size: -
J gene: TRBJ2-7
V gene: TRBV5-1
D gene: -

CDR3 protein: CASSQSLAGNQPQHF
CDR3 DNA: TGTGCCAGCAGTCAGTCCTTGGCGGGCAATCAGCCCCAGCATTTT
clone size: -
J gene: TRBJ1-5
V gene: TRBV6-5
D gene: -

CDR3 protein: CASSTQGTSYEQYF
CDR3 DNA: TGTGCCAGCAGTACACAGGGAACCTCCTACGAGCAGTACTTC
clone size: few
J gene: TRBJ2-7
V gene: TRBV5-4
D gene: -

CDR3 protein: CASSPRSPTYEQYF
CDR3 DNA: TGTGCCAGCTCACCACGGAGTCCGACCTACGAGCAGTACTTC
clone size: -
J gene: TRBJ2-7
V gene: TRBV18
D gene: -

CDR3 protein: CASSSLAGVNTDTQYF
CDR3 DNA: TGCGCCAGCAGCTCACTAGCGGGGGTGAACACAGATACGCAGTATTTT
clone size: -
J gene: TRBJ2-3
V gene: TRBV5-1
D gene: TRBD2

CDR3 protein: CAIKGGPSTGELFF
CDR3 DNA: TGTGCCATCAAGGGAGGGCCGAGCACCGGGGAGCTGTTTTTT
clone size: -
J gene: TRBJ2-2
V gene: TRBV10-3
D gene: TRBD2

CDR3 protein: CASSQEVLAIYGYTF
CDR3 DNA: TGCGCCAGCAGCCAAGAAGTTTTGGCAATCTATGGCTACACCTTC
clone size: -
J gene: TRBJ1-2
V gene: TRBV4-1
D gene: -

CDR3 protein: CASSLGDPGTAYNYGYTF
CDR3 DNA: TGTGCCAGCAGCTTAGGAGACCCTGGGACAGCCTATAACTATGGCTACACCTTC
clone size: -
J gene: TRBJ1-2
V gene: TRBV7-9
D gene: TRBD1

CDR3 protein: CASRAPGAGTQYF
CDR3 DNA: TGTGCCAGCAGGGCTCCAGGGGCGGGTACGCAGTATTTT
clone size: -
J gene: TRBJ2-3
V gene: TRBV6-5
D gene: -

CDR3 protein: CASSYPTGLAVDITDTQYF
CDR3 DNA: TGTGCCAGCAGTTACCCTACCGGTCTAGCGGTGGACATCACAGATACGCAGTATTTT
clone size: -
J gene: TRBJ2-3
V gene: TRBV6-2/TRBV6-3
D gene: TRBD2

CDR3 protein: CASTGGTLMNTEAFF
CDR3 DNA: TGTGCCAGTACAGGGGGAACGCTCATGAACACTGAAGCTTTCTTT
clone size: -
J gene: TRBJ1-1
V gene: TRBV2
D gene: TRBD1

CDR3 protein: CASSLQETQYF
CDR3 DNA: TGCGCCAGCAGCCTCCAAGAGACCCAGTACTTC
clone size: -
J gene: TRBJ2-5
V gene: TRBV5-1
D gene: -

CDR3 protein: CASSKNGTDRVSYEQYF
CDR3 DNA: TGTGCCAGCAGCAAAAATGGGACCGACAGGGTATCCTACGAGCAGTACTTC
clone size: once
J gene: TRBJ2-7
V gene: TRBV21-1
D gene: -

CDR3 protein: CASSEPGQGFGELFF
CDR3 DNA: TGTGCCAGCAGTGAACCGGGACAGGGATTCGGGGAGCTGTTTTTT
clone size: -
J gene: TRBJ2-2
V gene: TRBV6-1
D gene: TRBD1

CDR3 protein: CASSPDWRRSPLHF
CDR3 DNA: TGTGCCAGCAGCCCTGACTGGAGGAGATCACCCCTCCACTTT
clone size: -
J gene: TRBJ1-6
V gene: TRBV7-2
D gene: -

CDR3 protein: CASNTGAPGQPQHF
CDR3 DNA: TGTGCCAGCAACACAGGGGCGCCGGGACAGCCCCAGCATTTT
clone size: -
J gene: TRBJ1-5
V gene: TRBV6-5
D gene: TRBD1

CDR3 protein: CASSGTGGTYEQYF
CDR3 DNA: TGTGCCAGCAGTGGGACAGGGGGCACGTACGAGCAGTACTTC
clone size: -
J gene: TRBJ2-7
V gene: TRBV2
D gene: TRBD1

CDR3 protein: CAWNHLGGYTF
CDR3 DNA: TGTGCCTGGAACCATCTAGGAGGCTACACCTTC
clone size: few
J gene: TRBJ1-2
V gene: TRBV30
D gene: -

CDR3 protein: CASSYQPGQGAFYNEQFF
CDR3 DNA: TGCGCCAGCAGCTATCAACCGGGACAGGGAGCCTTCTACAATGAGCAGTTCTTC
clone size: -
J gene: TRBJ2-1
V gene: TRBV4-3
D gene: TRBD1

CDR3 protein: CAISGALAGGSYEQYF
CDR3 DNA: TGTGCCATCAGTGGTGCGCTAGCGGGGGGCTCGTACGAGCAGTACTTC
clone size: -
J gene: TRBJ2-7
V gene: TRBV10-3
D gene: TRBD2

CDR3 protein: CASTYSHEQYF
CDR3 DNA: TGTGCCAGCACCTACAGTCACGAGCAGTACTTC
clone size: -
J gene: TRBJ2-7
V gene: TRBV12-3/TRBV12-4
D gene: -

CDR3 protein: CASSDGTTFPDTQYF
CDR3 DNA: TGTGCCAGCAGTGACGGTACTACCTTTCCAGATACGCAGTATTTT
clone size: -
J gene: TRBJ2-3
V gene: TRBV6-1
D gene: -

CDR3 protein: CASSLGGTRTNNEQFF
CDR3 DNA: TGTGCCAGCAGCTTAGGGGGGACTAGGACGAACAATGAGCAGTTCTTC
clone size: once
J gene: TRBJ2-1
V gene: TRBV11-3
D gene: TRBD2